This entry describes one T cell receptor beta chain. The antigen is undetermined. This entry is derived from a study of PD-1 blockade in classical Hodgkin lymphoma. Study-level information: On a schedule of every 2 weeks, patients received nivolumab 3 mg/kg intravenously. Findings of the study overall: Still unresolved is the cause of the repertoire differences, which may be disease activity or prior therapy. The study found that TCR diversity rose significantly by C4D1 in CD4+ but not CD8+ cells. Nivolumab initiated under 1 year post-ASCT led to patient exclusion.

The V end lost 8 bases, the J end lost 2 bases, and 11 bases lay between the germline ends. The CDR3 runs to 13 residues. In germline, CDR1 is SGHTA, CDR2 FQGTGA. Time point denoted: cycle 4 day 1 (C4D1), after six to seven weeks of nivolumab. In every patient, relapse followed autologous stem cell transplantation, while exposure to brentuximab vedotin differed. Sequencing was performed with immunoSEQ multiplex PCR; in TCRdb, only in-frame clones are kept and a portion is missing. The table includes tens of thousands of clones, more than 65% detected once. The sequenced sample was peripheral blood mononuclear cells (PBMCs), obtained before the fourth cycle of nivolumab. The sequence came from a human donor with classical Hodgkin lymphoma. The chain uses TRBV7-3 and TRBJ2-3, with D perhaps TRBD1 (5 bases). In nucleotides, the CDR3 is TGTGCCAGCGGGAAGGGGTCCACAGATACGCAGTATTTT. Translation: CASGKGSTDTQYF.